One T cell receptor (beta chain) is described in this entry. What it binds is not known. This record comes from a study of T-cell memory formation after mild COVID-19. Study-level background: TCR clusters were mostly donor specific. Study-level points and caveats: CM and EM subsets held most contracting CD4+ clones; EMRA held CD8+ ones. Confirmation of SARS-CoV-2 specificity was lacking for second-wave clones peaking day 37.

Constant-segment primers were used for 5'RACE, and the resulting TCR alpha and TCR beta cDNA libraries carried sample barcodes and UMIs. TCRdb ran MiXCR on the 5' RACE reads and lists one entry per CDR3 protein. Seen here are approximately 300,000 distinct CDR3 sequences, approximately 8.4% observed once, and the top ten hold approximately 22%. Germline CDR1 reads MGHRA; CDR2 reads YSYEKL. This CDR3 contains 13 residues. With V trimmed by 3 bases and J by 3 bases, 2 bases remained unmatched. The chain couples TRBV4-1 to TRBJ2-7; 7 nucleotides match TRBD1. The sample taken for sequencing was PBMCs or a T cell subset sorted from them (not recorded which). This receptor was identified in a man younger than 30 who had mild COVID-19 (a few samples of this study predate the infection). Cell type and time point are not known. The CDR3 bases are TGCGCCAGCAGCCAGGACAGGCGCTACGAGCAGTACTTC. The encoded protein is CASSQDRRYEQYF.